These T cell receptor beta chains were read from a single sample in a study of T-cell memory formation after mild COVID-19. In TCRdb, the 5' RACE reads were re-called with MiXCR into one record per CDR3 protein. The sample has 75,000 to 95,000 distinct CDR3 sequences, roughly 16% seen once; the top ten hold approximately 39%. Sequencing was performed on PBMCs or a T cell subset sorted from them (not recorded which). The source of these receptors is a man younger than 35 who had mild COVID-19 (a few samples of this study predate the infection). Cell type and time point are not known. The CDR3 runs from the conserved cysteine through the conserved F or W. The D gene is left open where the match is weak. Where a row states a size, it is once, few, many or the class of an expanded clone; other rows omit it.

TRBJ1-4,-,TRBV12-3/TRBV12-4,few,TGTGCCAGCAGTCGGGGGTCCGCGGAAAAACTGTTTTTT,CASSRGSAEKLFF
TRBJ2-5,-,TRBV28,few,TGTGCCAGCAGTTTGACCGGACGTATCCAAGAGACCCAGTACTTC,CASSLTGRIQETQYF
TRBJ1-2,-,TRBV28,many,TGTGCCACCCGGGGGGGGCGAGAGAACTATGGCTACACCTTC,CATRGGRENYGYTF
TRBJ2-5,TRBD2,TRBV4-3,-,TGCGCCAGCAGCCAAGATTCTAGCGGGGGCCAGGAGACCCAGTACTTC,CASSQDSSGGQETQYF
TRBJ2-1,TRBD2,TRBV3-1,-,TGTGCCAGCACCGGACTAGCAGTTGGCAATGAGCAGTTCTTC,CASTGLAVGNEQFF
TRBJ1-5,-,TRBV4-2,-,TGTGCCAGCAGCCAAGGTTTCAGGGGCGGGAATCAGCCCCAGCATTTT,CASSQGFRGGNQPQHF
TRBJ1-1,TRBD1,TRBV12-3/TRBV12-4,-,TGTGCCAGCAGCACCGGGACAGGGAGTATGGTCACTGAAGCTTTCTTT,CASSTGTGSMVTEAFF
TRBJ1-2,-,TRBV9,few,TGTGCCAGCAGCGCCAGCGGAGTTAACTATGGCTACACCTTC,CASSASGVNYGYTF
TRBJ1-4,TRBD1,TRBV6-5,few,TGTGCCAGCAGTTTGACAGGGGTGTGGGAAAAACTGTTTTTT,CASSLTGVWEKLFF
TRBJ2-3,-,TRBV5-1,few,TGCGCCAGCAGGGGGCTGAACACAGATACGCAGTATTTT,CASRGLNTDTQYF
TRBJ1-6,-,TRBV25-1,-,TGTGCCAGCAGTGAATCAGCTCGTTCACCCCTCCACTTT,CASSESARSPLHF
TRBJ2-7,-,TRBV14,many,TGTGCCAGCAGCCAAGTCCGGGACACCTCCTACGAGCAGTACTTC,CASSQVRDTSYEQYF
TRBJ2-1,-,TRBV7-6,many,TGTGCCAGCAGCTTAGCGCGTCCGAACAATGAGCAGTTCTTC,CASSLARPNNEQFF
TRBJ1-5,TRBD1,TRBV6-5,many,TGTGCCAGCGGGCTACAGGGGAGCAATCAGCCCCAGCATTTT,CASGLQGSNQPQHF
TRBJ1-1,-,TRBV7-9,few,TGTGCCAGCAGCCCACAGGGACTCAATGAAGCTTTCTTT,CASSPQGLNEAFF
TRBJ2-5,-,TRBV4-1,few,TGCGCCAGCAGCCAGGCCGGGGGAGGAGAGACCCAGTACTTC,CASSQAGGGETQYF
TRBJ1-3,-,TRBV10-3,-,TGTGCCATCAGTGAGCCAGACTCTGGAAACACCATATATTTT,CAISEPDSGNTIYF
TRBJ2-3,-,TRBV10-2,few,TGCGCCAGCAGTGAGCCGCCGGGACAAGTCACAGATACGCAGTATTTT,CASSEPPGQVTDTQYF
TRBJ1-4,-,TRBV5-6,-,TGTGCCAGCAACCTACGAGATCGGGGCGAAAAACTGTTTTTT,CASNLRDRGEKLFF
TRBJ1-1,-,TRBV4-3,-,TGCGCCAGCAGCCAAGAAAGTGGGGACACTGAAGCTTTCTTT,CASSQESGDTEAFF
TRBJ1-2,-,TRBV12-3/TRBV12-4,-,TGTGCCAGCACCACCCTAGGGTATGGCTACACCTTC,CASTTLGYGYTF
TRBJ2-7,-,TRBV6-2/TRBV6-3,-,TGTGCCAGCAGCCGCCATGGGACAGCGGTAGGGACTGAGCAGTACTTC,CASSRHGTAVGTEQYF
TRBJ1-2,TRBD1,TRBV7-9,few,TGTGCCAGCAGCAAACAGGGGGCTGATGGCTACACCTTC,CASSKQGADGYTF